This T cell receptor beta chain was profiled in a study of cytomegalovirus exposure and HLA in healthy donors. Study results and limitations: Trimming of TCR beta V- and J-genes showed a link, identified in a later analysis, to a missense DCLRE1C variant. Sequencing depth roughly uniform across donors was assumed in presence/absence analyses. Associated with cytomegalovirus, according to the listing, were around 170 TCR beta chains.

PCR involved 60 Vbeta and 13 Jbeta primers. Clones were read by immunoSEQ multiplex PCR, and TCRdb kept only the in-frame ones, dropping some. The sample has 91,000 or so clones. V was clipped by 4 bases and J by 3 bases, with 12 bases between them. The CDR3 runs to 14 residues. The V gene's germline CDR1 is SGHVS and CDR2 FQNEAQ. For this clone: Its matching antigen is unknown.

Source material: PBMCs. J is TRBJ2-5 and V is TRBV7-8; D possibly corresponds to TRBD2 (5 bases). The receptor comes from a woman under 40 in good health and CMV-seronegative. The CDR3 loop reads CASSYRTGKETQYF. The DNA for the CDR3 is TGTGCCAGCAGCTATCGGACTGGTAAAGAGACCCAGTACTTC. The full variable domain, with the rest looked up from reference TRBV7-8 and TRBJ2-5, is GAGVSQSPRYKVAKRGQDVALRCDPISGHVSLFWYQQALGQGPEFLTYFQNEAQLDKSGLPSDRFFAERPEGSVSTLKIQRTQQEDSAVYLCASSYRTGKETQYFGPGTRLLVL.